Below, one T cell receptor beta chain is given with its context. The method was immunoSEQ multiplex PCR; TCRdb's version includes in-frame clones alone and lacks a portion of them. Of 110,000 or so clones listed, around 84% were seen once; the top ten hold around an eighth. This entry is derived from a study of blood T cell repertoires in COVID-19. Germline loops: CDR1 MNHNS, CDR2 SASEGT. The CDR3 extends over 18 amino acids. The ends were cut back, 3 bases at V and 0 bases at J, with 21 bases in the middle. This receptor was obtained from a human donor in a cohort sampled during active COVID-19. V is TRBV6-1 and J is TRBJ2-7, with a possible D match to TRBD2 (5 bases). Material for sequencing was peripheral blood. The CDR3 DNA follows: TGTGCCAGCAGTGATAAGAGGGCGTTTAGCCCCAGCTCCTACGAGCAGTACTTC. Translation gives CASSDKRAFSPSSYEQYF.